This T cell receptor beta chain comes out of a study of early T cells in non-severe SARS-CoV-2 infection. Looking at the study overall: Whole-blood bulk RNA, unsorted, was sequenced, and chains were unpaired. Study-wide results and limits: The VDJdb matching leaned toward anti-spike CD8 responses and overlooked private and CD4 specificities.

Unique molecular identifiers tagged individual cDNA molecules. TCRdb itself ran the 5' RACE reads through MiXCR, one entry per CDR3 protein. The data hold 30,000 to 40,000 distinct CDR3 sequences, with around 7% observed a single time. This clonotype was recorded many times. As yet, its antigen is unknown. V lost 5 bases and J lost 2, with 7 bases in between. The CDR3 length is 14 residues. The V gene's germline CDR1 is MDHEN and CDR2 SYDVKM. This chain links TRBV28 with TRBJ1-6; D uncertain. Sequenced here: whole blood, sampled at baseline. This TCR was recovered from an adult who was a healthcare worker with PCR-confirmed SARS-CoV-2 infection or an uninfected control (not recorded which). The CDR3 nucleotides are TGTGCCAGCAGTCTGGGTACCTATAATTCACCCCTCCACTTT. Translation gives CASSLGTYNSPLHF.